This T cell receptor beta chain was identified during a study of regulatory T cells in long-lasting Graves disease. According to the study, TCR beta libraries were built with iRepertoire HTBI primers and CDR3-region Arm-PCR. In TCRdb, the multiplex PCR reads were re-called with MiXCR into one record per CDR3 protein. The sample lists 700,000 or so distinct CDR3 sequences, around 30% seen once, with roughly 41% in the top ten. The V gene lost 4 bases and the J gene lost 4 bases, with 13 bases spanning the gap. CDR3 length equals 14 residues. The germline CDR1 and CDR2 sequences are SGHAT and FQNNGV. Time point noted: persistent/refractory GD, antithyroid drugs over 5 years with positive TRAb. RNA isolated from PBMCs was used to make the TCR library.

The gene calls are TRBV11-2 and TRBJ1-1; no definite D call. The source is a female donor with Graves disease. The sequencing used peripheral blood mononuclear cells (PBMCs), collected when the disease was refractory, from a patient treated with antithyroid drugs. CDR3 nucleotides: TGTGCCAGCAGCTCCATCGCCAGGAGCACTGAAGCTTTCTTT. This gives the protein CASSSIARSTEAFF.